The 21 T cell receptor beta chains reported below all come from one sample, sequenced in a study of T cells in Graves' hyperthyroidism and ophthalmopathy (dated 2019 in TCRdb). The protocol used for the library was multiplex PCR. The listed sequencing device is Illumina HiSeq 2000. Amplification of TCR beta CDR3 regions was carried out from RNA transcripts. The first round of RT-PCR for the TCR CDR3 was performed with the HTBI primer set and the Qiagen OneStep RT-PCR kit. Starting from the raw public reads, TCRdb applied fastp trimming at Q25, assembled clones with MiXCR and retained in-frame beta chains. CDR3 protein duplicates are merged, each entry listing the most common genes and DNA. For this sample there are around 350,000 distinct CDR3 sequences; approximately 13% appear just once. Less than 10% of the sample is taken by the ten largest. The sample was blood. The receptors originated from a young woman with Graves' hyperthyroidism.

This clonotype was observed many times. The chain carries TRBV20-1 and TRBJ1-1; TRBD1 is a possible D gene (5 bases). This CDR3 is built from 12 residues. V lost 3 bases and J 2 bases, leaving 7 bases between the germline ends. Germline values: CDR1 DFQATT, CDR2 SNEGSKA (reference sequence). CDR3 residues: CSASRENTEAFF. The CDR3 coding sequence is TGCAGTGCTAGCAGGGAAAACACTGAAGCTTTCTTT.

This clonotype was picked up many times. V and J are TRBV6-2 or TRBV6-3 and TRBJ1-1, with D uncertain. CDR3 length: 12 amino acids. Trimming pared 3 bases from V and 1 base from J, leaving 3 bases between. Looked up from germline, CDR1 is MNHEY and CDR2 is SVGEGT. The chain's CDR3 is CASSYENTEAFF. The CDR3 nucleotides read TGTGCCAGCAGTTATGAGAACACTGAAGCTTTCTTT.

This clonotype came up many times. V gene TRBV20-1 combines with J gene TRBJ1-1; tentatively, D is TRBD1 (6 bases). The V end was cut by 6 bases, the J end by 4 bases, with 18 bases between. CDR3 length equals 14 residues. Looked up from germline, CDR1 is DFQATT and CDR2 is SNEGSKA (reference sequence). The CDR3 coding sequence is TGCAGTGCCCCGCTGGGGGCGCGGGGCACTGAAGCTTTCTTT. Translation: CSAPLGARGTEAFF.

This clonotype came up many times. The chain links TRBV28 to TRBJ1-1; tentative D call: TRBD1 (6 bases). V was trimmed by 4 bases and J by 6 bases, leaving 21 bases between them. This CDR3 is built from 16 residues. CDR1 and CDR2 (germline): MDHEN, SYDVKM. The CDR3 DNA is TGTGCCAGCAGTTCCGATTCTACAGGGTATCATCCTGAAGCTTTCTTT. Amino acid sequence: CASSSDSTGYHPEAFF.

On this clonotype: At one end, the junction sequence differs from germline, possibly due to a read error. This chain joins TRBV29-1 and TRBJ2-3; D is undetermined. Germline V gene lookup returns CDR1 SQVTM and CDR2 ANQGSEA. The CDR3 sequence is 14 residues long. The CDR3 sequence: CGVAGEDSTDTQYF. CDR3 nucleotide sequence: TGCGGCGTTGCAGGAGAGGATAGCACAGATACGCAGTATTTT.

This clonotype was seen many times. The chain is built from TRBV30 and TRBJ1-4, with 9 positions matching TRBD1. Germline V gives CDR1 GTSNPN, CDR2 SVGIG (reference sequence). The J segment lost 8 bases and the V segment lost 2 bases, leaving 9 bases of the junction unmatched. CDR3 length: 15 amino acids. CDR3 nucleotides: TGTGCCTGGAGTCATCCGGGACAGGGCAGCGAAAAACTGTTTTTT. Residues: CAWSHPGQGSEKLFF.

The gene calls are TRBV14 and TRBJ2-1, with 7 bases lining up with TRBD2. CDR1 and CDR2 from the germline V gene are SGHDN and FVKESK. The CDR3 totals 16 residues. V lost 1 base to trimming and J lost 8 bases; unmatched junction nucleotides: 11. CDR3 bases: TGTGCCAGCAGCCAAGCCTGGGACTACGGGTTGCATGAGCAGTTCTTC. Its translation is CASSQAWDYGLHEQFF.

This clonotype was recorded many times. This rearrangement joins TRBV6-1 to TRBJ1-5; 11 positions agree with TRBD1. This CDR3 has 13 amino acids. V lost 5 bases to trimming and J lost 7 bases; unmatched junction nucleotides: 1. CDR1 is MNHNS, CDR2 SASEGT, per germline. The CDR3 reads CASSWTGGQPQHF. The DNA of the CDR3 is TGTGCCAGCAGTTGGACAGGGGGCCAGCCCCAGCATTTT.

Many counts were recorded for this clonotype. This rearrangement joins TRBV28 to TRBJ2-5; 7 positions match TRBD2. CDR3 length: 18 amino acids. The junction had 16 bases not matched to a gene; V was cut back by 2 bases and J by 4 bases. CDR1 is MDHEN, CDR2 SYDVKM, per germline. The CDR3: CASSLTSLLRELGETQYF. The CDR3, as DNA: TGTGCCAGCAGTTTAACCTCCCTTTTGCGGGAGTTAGGAGAGACCCAGTACTTC.

This clonotype has at least ten counts. The rearrangement links TRBV30 to TRBJ2-7; D call uncertain. The CDR3 covers 13 residues. V was pared by 0 bases and J by 5 bases, with 11 bases between. Germline assignment: CDR1 GTSNPN and CDR2 SVGIG (reference sequence). Here the CDR3 reads CAWSVRHRNEQYF. The CDR3 DNA reads TGTGCCTGGAGTGTAAGACATAGAAACGAGCAGTACTTC.

This clonotype occurred many times. The V gene is TRBV7-9, the J gene TRBJ1-2; D is ambiguous. The CDR3 sequence is 12 residues long. From germline, CDR1 is SEHNR and CDR2 FQNEAQ (reference sequence). Trimming removed 4 bases at V and 6 bases at J, with 9 bases between. The CDR3 protein is CASSSPSNGYTF. For the CDR3, the DNA is TGTGCCAGCAGCTCCCCATCAAATGGCTACACCTTC. Full variable domain (outside the CDR3, taken from reference TRBV7-9 and TRBJ1-2): DTGVSQNPRHKITKRGQNVTFRCDPISEHNRLYWYRQTLGQGPEFLTYFQNEAQLEKSRLLSDRFSAERPKGSFSTLEIQRTEQGDSAMYLCASSSPSNGYTFGSGTRLTVV.

This clonotype was observed a few times. J is TRBJ2-1 and V is TRBV25-1; D gene uncertain. The germline CDR1 and CDR2 sequences are MGHDK and SYGVNS. This CDR3 has 16 residues. V was cut by 2 bases and J by 0 bases, with 11 bases left in between. CDR3 protein: CASSERYLSSYNEQFF. The CDR3 coding sequence is TGTGCCAGCAGTGAACGCTACCTTAGCTCCTACAATGAGCAGTTCTTC.

This clonotype was counted ten times or more. The chain joins TRBV2 to TRBJ2-7; perhaps TRBD2 as D (6 bases). V lost 7 bases, J lost 0 bases, and 13 bases lay in between. Germline-derived CDR1 and CDR2 are SNHLY and FYNNEI. This CDR3 has 14 residues. CDR3 bases: TGTGCCAGCACCCGGGCTAGCGACTCCTACGAGCAGTACTTC. Protein product: CASTRASDSYEQYF.

This clonotype occurred a few times. The CDR3 region has the DNA TGTGCCAGCGGACCCGGCGGGGGGGCAGAGACCCAGTACTTC. This codes for CASGPGGGAETQYF. The V and J genes are TRBV6-2 or TRBV6-3 and TRBJ2-5, with 9 bases lining up with TRBD2. The germline CDR1 and CDR2 sequences are MNHEY and SVGEGT. The CDR3 is 14 amino acids. With V trimmed by 8 bases and J by 4 bases, 8 bases remained unmatched.

This chain links TRBV5-4 with TRBJ2-3; 8 positions agree with TRBD1. Trimming at V came to 4 bases and at J to 1 base, leaving 8 bases not matched to a gene. Germline V lookup: CDR1 SGHNT, CDR2 YYREEE (reference sequence). The length of the CDR3 is 16 residues. The CDR3 here is CASSRVDRGGTDTQYF. CDR3 nucleotide sequence: TGTGCCAGCAGCCGGGTCGACAGGGGTGGCACAGATACGCAGTATTTT.

This clonotype was detected ten times or more. The chain carries TRBV11-3 and TRBJ2-5; 8 bases are a match to TRBD1. Germline-derived CDR1 and CDR2 are SGHNT and YENEEA. The CDR3 sequence is 14 residues long. V gave up 3 bases and J gave up 2 bases; unmatched junction bases: 2. This chain's CDR3 is CASSLGDRQETQYF. Written as DNA, the CDR3 is TGTGCCAGCAGCTTGGGGGACAGGCAAGAGACCCAGTACTTC.

This clonotype was recorded at least ten times. The J gene is TRBJ2-5, the V gene TRBV7-8; D tentatively reads TRBD1 or TRBD2 (6 bases each). This CDR3 has 15 residues. CDR1 is SGHVS and CDR2 is FQNEAQ in the germline V gene. Trimming took 2 bases from V and 5 from J, leaving 15 bases between them. CDR3 protein: CASSLSGASGETQYF. As DNA, the CDR3 is TGTGCCAGCAGCTTATCGGGGGCCTCGGGGGAGACCCAGTACTTC.

The rearrangement joins TRBV11-2 to TRBJ2-4; TRBD2 aligns across 11 bases. Germline V gene sequence: CDR1 SGHAT, CDR2 FQNNGV. This CDR3 has 17 amino acids. Trimming removed 0 bases from V and 9 bases from J; junction bases left unmatched: 10. The CDR3: CASSLEGGLAGGGIQYF. CDR3 bases: TGTGCCAGCAGCTTAGAGGGCGGTCTAGCGGGGGGAGGCATTCAGTACTTC.

This clonotype has ten or more counts. CDR3 sequence: CASTKEGTGREQYF. CDR3 coding DNA: TGTGCCAGCACCAAAGAGGGGACAGGTCGAGAGCAGTACTTC. This chain connects TRBV6-2 or TRBV6-3 to TRBJ2-7; 8 bases line up with TRBD1. Trimming removed 7 bases from V and 7 bases from J; junction bases left unmatched: 12. From germline, CDR1 is MNHEY and CDR2 SVGEGT. The CDR3 is made up of 14 amino acids.

This clonotype was picked up many times. The CDR3 loop is CASSLVGTDGNTIYF. CDR3 bases: TGTGCCAGCAGCTTAGTCGGGACCGACGGAAACACCATATATTTT. This sequence joins TRBV7-2 and TRBJ1-3; D might be TRBD1 (5 bases). Germline CDR1 SGHTA, CDR2 FQGNSA. The ends were cut back, 1 base at V and 4 bases at J, with 11 bases in the middle. CDR3 size: 15 residues.

This clonotype was seen at least ten times. The chain carries TRBV13 and TRBJ1-1; no reliable D call. Germline values: CDR1 PRHDT, CDR2 FYEKMQ (reference sequence). This CDR3 region has 12 residues. Trimming shortened V by 4 bases and J by 4 bases, and 7 bases separated the two germline ends. DNA of the CDR3: TGTGCCAGCAGCTACGCAAGCACTGAAGCTTTCTTT. Its translation is CASSYASTEAFF.